Each of the 8 T cell receptor beta chains below was sequenced from the same sample in a study of shared clonotypes between healthy human individuals. Profiling relied on immunoSEQ multiplex PCR, and the TCRdb table lists in-frame clones only, not all of them. The profile covers approximately 720,000 clones, with roughly 70% appearing a single time and 1.8% taken by the ten largest. Sequenced sample: memory CD4+ T cells sorted from blood. As to subset: CD45RA-negative fraction. The receptors originated from a woman aged 25 to 39 in good health.

The chain's CDR3 is CASSPARDRGEKLFF. The DNA of the CDR3 is TGTGCCAGCAGCCCCGCCCGGGACAGGGGTGAAAAACTGTTTTTT. J is TRBJ1-4 and V is TRBV7-6; 10 bases fit TRBD1. J lost 7 bases, V lost 5 bases, and 7 bases had no gene match. Germline values: CDR1 SGHVS, CDR2 FNYEAQ. CDR3 length equals 15 residues.

A few counts support this clone. The rearrangement uses TRBV4-1 and TRBJ2-2; 10 positions match TRBD2. CDR3 length: 16 residues. Per germline, CDR1 MGHRA and CDR2 YSYEKL. Trimming at V came to 3 bases and at J to 3 bases, leaving 4 bases not matched to a gene. The CDR3 loop reads CASSHLAGEDTGELFF. Written as DNA, the CDR3 is TGCGCCAGCAGCCACCTAGCGGGAGAGGACACCGGGGAGCTGTTTTTT.

V and J are TRBV28 and TRBJ1-3; 7 nucleotides match TRBD1. This CDR3 contains 20 residues. Germline assignment: CDR1 MDHEN and CDR2 SYDVKM. With V trimmed by 7 bases and J by 0 bases, 21 bases remained unmatched. The CDR3: CASISPPGGGTASSGNTIYF. CDR3 bases: TGTGCCAGCATCAGTCCCCCCGGGGGAGGGACAGCATCCTCTGGAAACACCATATATTTT.

This clone was observed a single time. The rearrangement uses TRBV5-1 and TRBJ1-1; D may be TRBD1 (6 bases). Germline assignment: CDR1 SGHRS and CDR2 YFSETQ. Trimming left V 4 bases short and J 0 bases short, with 10 bases between. The CDR3 sequence is 14 residues long. The CDR3 sequence: CASSGRGLNTEAFF. Written as DNA, the CDR3 is TGCGCCAGCAGCGGGAGGGGGTTGAACACTGAAGCTTTCTTT.

This clone showed up just a few times. J is TRBJ2-5 and V is TRBV5-1; D call uncertain. V was clipped by 1 base and J by 0 bases, with 7 bases between them. Per germline, CDR1 SGHRS and CDR2 YFSETQ. CDR3 size: 14 residues. The CDR3 here is CASSLSGNQETQYF. The CDR3 DNA follows: TGCGCCAGCAGCTTGTCGGGTAACCAAGAGACCCAGTACTTC.

This chain uses TRBV7-8 with TRBJ2-1, with a tentative D call TRBD1 (6 bases). Per germline, CDR1 SGHVS and CDR2 FQNEAQ. Deletions cut 0 bases from V and 6 bases from J, with 6 bases between. The CDR3 is 13 amino acids. CDR3 residues: CASSLAGGNEQFF. The CDR3 DNA reads as TGTGCCAGCAGCTTAGCAGGGGGCAATGAGCAGTTCTTC.

V is TRBV27 and J is TRBJ2-1; tentatively, D is TRBD2 (6 bases). The germline CDR1 and CDR2 sequences are MNHEY and SMNVEV (reference sequence). Deletions cut 3 bases from V and 7 bases from J, with 16 bases between. This CDR3 has 15 residues. CDR3: CASSLEGEWGNEQFF. The CDR3 DNA reads TGTGCCAGCAGTTTGGAGGGCGAGTGGGGGAATGAGCAGTTCTTC.

Here the CDR3 reads CATSRGRRGGADSYEQYF. The CDR3 nucleotides read TGTGCCACCAGCAGGGGGCGGCGCGGGGGGGCCGACTCCTACGAGCAGTACTTC. The gene calls are TRBV15 and TRBJ2-7, with 9 bases aligning to TRBD2. Germline V lookup: CDR1 LNHNV, CDR2 YYDKDF (reference sequence). Losses at the gene ends were 3 bases for V and 0 bases for J; bases not matched to a gene: 12. This CDR3 has 18 residues.